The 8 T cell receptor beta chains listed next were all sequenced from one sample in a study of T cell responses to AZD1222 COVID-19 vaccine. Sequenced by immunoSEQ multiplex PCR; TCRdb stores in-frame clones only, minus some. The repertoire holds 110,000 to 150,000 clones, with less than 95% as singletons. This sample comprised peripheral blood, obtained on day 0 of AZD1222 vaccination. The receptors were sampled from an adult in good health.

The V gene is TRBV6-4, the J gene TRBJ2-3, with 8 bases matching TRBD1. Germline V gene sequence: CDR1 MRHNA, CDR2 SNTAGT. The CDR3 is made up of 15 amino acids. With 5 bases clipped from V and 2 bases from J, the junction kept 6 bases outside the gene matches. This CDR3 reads CASSSGTGYTDTQYF. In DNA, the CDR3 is TGTGCCAGCAGTTCCGGGACAGGATACACAGATACGCAGTATTTT.

The CDR3 is CSVDISSTDTQYF. DNA for the CDR3: TGCAGCGTCGATATTTCTAGCACAGATACGCAGTATTTT. The gene calls are TRBV29-1 and TRBJ2-3; D gene unclear. The CDR3 sequence is 13 residues long. Germline values: CDR1 SQVTM, CDR2 ANQGSEA. Trimming took 6 bases from V and 0 from J, leaving 10 bases between them.

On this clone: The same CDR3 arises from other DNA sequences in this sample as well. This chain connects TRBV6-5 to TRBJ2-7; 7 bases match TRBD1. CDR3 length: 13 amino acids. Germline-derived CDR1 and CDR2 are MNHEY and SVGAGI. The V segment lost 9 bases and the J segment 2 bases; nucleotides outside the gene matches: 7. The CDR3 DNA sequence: TGTGCCAGTTCTAGAACAGGGGCCTACGAGCAGTACTTC. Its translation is CASSRTGAYEQYF.

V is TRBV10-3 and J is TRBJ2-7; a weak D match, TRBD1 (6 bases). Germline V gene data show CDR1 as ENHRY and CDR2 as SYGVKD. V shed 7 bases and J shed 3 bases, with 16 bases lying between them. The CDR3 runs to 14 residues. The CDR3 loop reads CAITGQQGGYEQYF. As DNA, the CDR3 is TGTGCCATCACCGGACAGCAAGGAGGCTACGAGCAGTACTTC.

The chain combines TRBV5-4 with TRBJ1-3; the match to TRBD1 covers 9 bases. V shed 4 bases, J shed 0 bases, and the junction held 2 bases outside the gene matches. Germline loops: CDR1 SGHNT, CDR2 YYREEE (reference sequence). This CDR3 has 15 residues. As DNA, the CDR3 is TGTGCCAGCAGCGGACAGGGGCTCTCTGGAAACACCATATATTTT. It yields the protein CASSGQGLSGNTIYF. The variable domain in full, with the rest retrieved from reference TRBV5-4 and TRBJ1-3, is ETGVTQSPTHLIKTRGQQVTLRCSSQSGHNTVSWYQQALGQGPQFIFQYYREEENGRGNFPPRFSGLQFPNYSSELNVNALELDDSALYLCASSGQGLSGNTIYFGEGSWLTVV.

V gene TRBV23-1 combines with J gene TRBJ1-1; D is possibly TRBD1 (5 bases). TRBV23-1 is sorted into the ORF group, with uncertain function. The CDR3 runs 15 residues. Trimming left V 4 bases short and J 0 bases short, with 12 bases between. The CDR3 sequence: CASSLVGHLNTEAFF. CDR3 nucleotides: TGCGCCAGCAGTCTCGTCGGACACCTGAACACTGAAGCTTTCTTT.

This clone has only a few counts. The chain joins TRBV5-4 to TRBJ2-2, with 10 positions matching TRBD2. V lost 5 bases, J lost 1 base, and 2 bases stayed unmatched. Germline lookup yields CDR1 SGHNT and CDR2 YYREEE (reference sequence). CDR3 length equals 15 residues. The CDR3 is CASRVAGGNTGELFF. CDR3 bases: TGTGCCAGCAGAGTAGCGGGGGGGAACACCGGGGAGCTGTTTTTT.

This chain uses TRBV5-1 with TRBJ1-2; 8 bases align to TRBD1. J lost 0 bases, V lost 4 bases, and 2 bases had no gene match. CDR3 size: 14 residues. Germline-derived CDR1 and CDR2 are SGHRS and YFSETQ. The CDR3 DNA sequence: TGCGCCAGCAGCGCGACAGGGGCTAACTATGGCTACACCTTC. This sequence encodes CASSATGANYGYTF.